This TCR beta chain was obtained from a study of CD8 T cells in ankylosing spondylitis. Study findings and constraints: The authors reported significant enrichment of disease-linked clones in matched ankylosing spondylitis synovial fluid. A TCR beta motif made of 7 to 9 highly homologous variants seemed typical of ankylosing spondylitis blood. CD8+ cells made up the disease-linked clones, which were relatively rare in peripheral blood.

TCRdb itself ran the 5' RACE reads through MiXCR, one entry per CDR3 protein. Found here are around 390,000 distinct CDR3 sequences, around 20% of them singletons; the top ten hold about 17%. In its sample, this clonotype was seen a few times. Its cognate antigen is unknown. With V trimmed by 4 bases and J by 0 bases, 9 bases remained unmatched. The CDR3 covers 17 residues. The germline CDR1 and CDR2 sequences are SGHVS and FNYEAQ. This sequence joins TRBV7-6 and TRBJ2-3, with 8 bases lining up with TRBD2. Input material: blood, either unsorted or a sorted T cell fraction (not recorded which). This clonotype was obtained from a male donor with ankylosing spondylitis. The CDR3 DNA is TGTGCCAGCAGCTGGCGGACTAGCAGGTCTAGCACAGATACGCAGTATTTT. Its translation: CASSWRTSRSSTDTQYF.